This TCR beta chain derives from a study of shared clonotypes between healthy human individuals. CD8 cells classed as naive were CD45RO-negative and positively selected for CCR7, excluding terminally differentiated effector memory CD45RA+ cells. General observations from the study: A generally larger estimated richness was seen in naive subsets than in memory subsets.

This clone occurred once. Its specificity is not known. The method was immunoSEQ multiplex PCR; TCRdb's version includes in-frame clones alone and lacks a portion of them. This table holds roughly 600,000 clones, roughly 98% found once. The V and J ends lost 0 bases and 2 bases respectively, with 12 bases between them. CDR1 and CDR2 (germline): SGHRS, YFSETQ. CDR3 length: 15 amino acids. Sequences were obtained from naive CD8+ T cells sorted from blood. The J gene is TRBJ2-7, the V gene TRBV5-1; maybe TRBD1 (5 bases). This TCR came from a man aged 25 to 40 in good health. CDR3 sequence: CASSLEGRTPYEQYF. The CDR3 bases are TGCGCCAGCAGCTTGGAAGGGCGGACACCCTACGAGCAGTACTTC.